A selection of T cell receptor beta chains follows, all from one sample in a study of blood T cell repertoires in COVID-19. The data were produced by immunoSEQ multiplex PCR, yet TCRdb's version contains in-frame clones alone and is incomplete. The profile shows around 25,000 clones, around 90% of them singletons. The sequenced sample consisted of peripheral blood. The receptors originated from a woman in her 70s with active COVID-19. Each CDR3 is given with its conserved first and last residue. A D gene is named only where the DNA matches it firmly. A clone size is listed for some rows: how often the clone was seen (once, few, many), or a class if it is expanded.

CDR3nt	CDR3aa	abundance	v_gene	j_gene	d_gene
TGTGCCAGCACCTCAGGGTTTAGGGAGACCCAGTACTTC	CASTSGFRETQYF	NA	TRBV12-3/TRBV12-4	TRBJ2-5	NA
TGTGCCAGCAGCCCACTAGCGGGGGCCACAGATACGCAGTATTTT	CASSPLAGATDTQYF	NA	TRBV5-5	TRBJ2-3	TRBD2
TGTGCCACCAGTGATCTGGGGCCCCTAGGAGCCAATACGCAGTATTTT	CATSDLGPLGANTQYF	NA	TRBV24-1	TRBJ2-3	NA
TGTGCCAGCAGTGACGGGGGGATGGCCCTTAATGGCTACACCTTC	CASSDGGMALNGYTF	NA	TRBV6-4	TRBJ1-2	NA
TGTGCCAGCAGCGGGACTAGCGGGGGGTACCAAGAGACCCAGTACTTC	CASSGTSGGYQETQYF	NA	TRBV9	TRBJ2-5	TRBD2
TGTGCCAGCAGCATCGGCGGGTCCTCCTACGAGCAGTACTTC	CASSIGGSSYEQYF	NA	TRBV7-9	TRBJ2-7	NA
TGCGCCAGCAGCTTGGAGGTAGCGGGGGACACAGATACGCAGTATTTT	CASSLEVAGDTDTQYF	once	TRBV5-1	TRBJ2-3	TRBD2
TGTGCCAGCTCACCACCCGGGGAGAGCTCCTATAATTCACCCCTCCACTTT	CASSPPGESSYNSPLHF	NA	TRBV18	TRBJ1-6	NA
TGCAGTGCTAGTAGTTGGACAGGCTACGAGCAGTACTTC	CSASSWTGYEQYF	NA	TRBV20-1	TRBJ2-7	TRBD1
TGTGCCAGCAGTATGGACAGGGGGCGCGAGGAAGCTTTCTTT	CASSMDRGREEAFF	NA	TRBV2	TRBJ1-1	TRBD1
TGTGCCAGCTTCCAGGGTAATCAGCCCCAGCATTTT	CASFQGNQPQHF	NA	TRBV6-5	TRBJ1-5	NA
TGTGCCATAACCGGGGGGAGCTCCTACAATGAGCAGTTCTTC	CAITGGSSYNEQFF	NA	TRBV6-6	TRBJ2-1	TRBD2
TGCGCCAGCAGTGAACAACGAGGGACAGGGGGAAGTGGGTATGGCTACACCTTC	CASSEQRGTGGSGYGYTF	NA	TRBV10-2	TRBJ1-2	TRBD1
TGTGCCAGCAGTGAATTCCGACTAGCGGCTAAGGAGACCCAGTACTTC	CASSEFRLAAKETQYF	NA	TRBV25-1	TRBJ2-5	TRBD2
TGTGCCAGCAGCTTGAGGCAGGTCAATCAGCCCCAGCATTTT	CASSLRQVNQPQHF	NA	TRBV5-6	TRBJ1-5	NA
TGCAGTGCTAGTCCCGGGACAGGCCAGGGACTAGCGGGGGGAGGAACAGATACGCAGTATTTT	CSASPGTGQGLAGGGTDTQYF	once	TRBV20-1	TRBJ2-3	TRBD2
TGTGCCAGCAATCACGGCGGGGCGAACACCGGGGAGCTGTTTTTT	CASNHGGANTGELFF	NA	TRBV6-5	TRBJ2-2	NA
TGTGCCAGCAGTTACCAACTAGCGGGGGGGACGAACACCGGGGAGCTGTTTTTT	CASSYQLAGGTNTGELFF	NA	TRBV6-2/TRBV6-3	TRBJ2-2	TRBD2
TGTGCCAGCAGCCTCGGGACTAGCGGGGGCGCTAGCACAGATACGCAGTATTTT	CASSLGTSGGASTDTQYF	NA	TRBV3-1/TRBV3-2	TRBJ2-3	TRBD2
TGTGCCAGCAGTTTCAGGACAGGGAATTCACCCCTCCACTTT	CASSFRTGNSPLHF	NA	TRBV27	TRBJ1-6	TRBD1
TGTGCCAGCATGTACAGTCTTTTCAATTCACCCCTCCACTTT	CASMYSLFNSPLHF	NA	TRBV6-5	TRBJ1-6	NA
TGTGCCAGCAGCCGCCCCGGACTAGCGGGGGGCCAGGCGGGGACCCAGTACTTC	CASSRPGLAGGQAGTQYF	once	TRBV7-2	TRBJ2-5	TRBD2
TGTGCCAGCAGCGCCCCGGGACAGCGCAATGAGCAGTTCTTC	CASSAPGQRNEQFF	NA	TRBV28	TRBJ2-1	TRBD1
TGTGCCAGCAGTCGGGGACTAGCGTCTAGGGGAGATACGCAGTATTTT	CASSRGLASRGDTQYF	NA	TRBV27	TRBJ2-3	TRBD2
TGCGCCAGCAGTCAATCTCTTTTGTTGGCAGATGAACAAGAGACCCAGTACTTC	CASSQSLLLADEQETQYF	NA	TRBV23-1	TRBJ2-5	NA
TGCGCCAGCAGCCAAGATTTGACAGGGGGTCTGGGGGGAAACATTCAGTACTTC	CASSQDLTGGLGGNIQYF	NA	TRBV4-1	TRBJ2-4	TRBD1
TGTGCCAGCAGCTCGGGGGGTCCCCCCTACAATGAGCAGTTCTTC	CASSSGGPPYNEQFF	NA	TRBV27	TRBJ2-1	TRBD2
TGTGCTAGTGGGCAGGGGTACACTGAAGCTTTCTTT	CASGQGYTEAFF	NA	TRBV12-5	TRBJ1-1	NA
TGTGCCAGTAGGGCGGAGGAGGGAGGCTACACCTTC	CASRAEEGGYTF	NA	TRBV19	TRBJ1-2	NA
TGTGCCAGCAGTTTGCCGCACGGGGGGGGCTCCAGGGAGCAGTTCTTC	CASSLPHGGGSREQFF	NA	TRBV27	TRBJ2-1	TRBD2
TGTGCCAGCAGCCAACCCGAGCCCTCACAGAGAGGGTACTTACGTGAAAAACTGTTTTTT	CASSQPEPSQRGYLREKLFF	NA	TRBV3-1/TRBV3-2	TRBJ1-4	NA
TGTGCCCGCAGCCGGGGGCTAGCGGGGGGGCAAGGAATCACCGGGGAGCTGTTTTTT	CARSRGLAGGQGITGELFF	NA	TRBV6-2/TRBV6-3	TRBJ2-2	TRBD2
TGTGCCAGCAGTTACTCTATATCCTCTGGAAACACCATATATTTT	CASSYSISSGNTIYF	NA	TRBV6-5	TRBJ1-3	NA
TGTGCCAGCAGTGAAGCCTTGGGCGAAGAGACCCAGTACTTC	CASSEALGEETQYF	NA	TRBV6-1	TRBJ2-5	NA
TGTGCCAGCAGTTTCTGGGGCGGGGGACGAGATACGCAGTATTTT	CASSFWGGGRDTQYF	NA	TRBV28	TRBJ2-3	TRBD2
TGTGCCAGCAGTTTAGGGGCGAGAAATAATTCACCCCTCCACTTT	CASSLGARNNSPLHF	NA	TRBV28	TRBJ1-6	NA
TGTGCCAGCAGCGATAGGACAGGGAGAGACCAAGAGACCCAGTACTTC	CASSDRTGRDQETQYF	NA	TRBV9	TRBJ2-5	TRBD1
TGTGCCAGCTCACCGCGGACAGGGGTAGATACGCAGTATTTT	CASSPRTGVDTQYF	NA	TRBV18	TRBJ2-3	TRBD1
TGTGCCAGCAGAAGCCTTCTGCGGGGCCGGAGAGAGACCCAGTACTTC	CASRSLLRGRRETQYF	NA	TRBV2	TRBJ2-5	NA
TGTGCCAGCAGCTGGGACAGGGAAGAGACCCAGTACTTC	CASSWDREETQYF	NA	TRBV5-4	TRBJ2-5	TRBD1
TGTGCCAGCAGCCAAATACAGGGTTCTGGAAACACCATATATTTT	CASSQIQGSGNTIYF	NA	TRBV4-2	TRBJ1-3	NA
TGTGCCAGCAGCGTACGGGACAGCCGAAATACGCAGTATTTT	CASSVRDSRNTQYF	NA	TRBV6-5	TRBJ2-3	TRBD1
TGTGCCAGCATACAAGATACGCAGTATTTT	CASIQDTQYF	once	TRBV27	TRBJ2-3	NA
TGTGCCAGCAGCTTGGGACAGGCGTTAGAAAAACTGTTTTTT	CASSLGQALEKLFF	NA	TRBV5-6	TRBJ1-4	NA
TGCGCCAGCAGCCAAGACGAAGGAGTTTATAGCAATCAGCCCCAGCATTTT	CASSQDEGVYSNQPQHF	few	TRBV4-1	TRBJ1-5	NA
TGTGCCAGCAGCCCGAGCGAGGGCAAAGAGACCCAGTACTTC	CASSPSEGKETQYF	NA	TRBV4-2	TRBJ2-5	NA
TGTGCCAGCAGCCAAGGGGTAGCTAGTAATACAGATACGCAGTATTTT	CASSQGVASNTDTQYF	once	TRBV7-9	TRBJ2-3	NA
TGTGCCTTCGACCCTCAGGGGCCAGGGGGCTACACCTTC	CAFDPQGPGGYTF	NA	TRBV5-4	TRBJ1-2	NA
TGTGCCAGCAGCTCCTGTCAGAGCGGGGGCTGTTACGAGCAGTACTTC	CASSSCQSGGCYEQYF	NA	TRBV21-1	TRBJ2-7	NA
TGTGCCAGCAGCTTATCTCCACTTGGACAGTGGAACACTGAAGCTTTCTTT	CASSLSPLGQWNTEAFF	NA	TRBV7-9	TRBJ1-1	NA
TGCGCCAGCAGCTTGGTTGCAGGGGGCACAGATACGCAGTATTTT	CASSLVAGGTDTQYF	NA	TRBV5-1	TRBJ2-3	NA
TGTGCCAGCAGCCGTGGACAGCCCCCGGAGGGCTACACCTTC	CASSRGQPPEGYTF	NA	TRBV5-4	TRBJ1-2	NA
TGTGCCAGCAGGGTAGCGGGGGTCTACGAGCAGTACTTC	CASRVAGVYEQYF	NA	TRBV28	TRBJ2-7	TRBD2
TGTGCCAGCAGTGCGGGACTAGCGGAGCATGAGCAGTTCTTC	CASSAGLAEHEQFF	NA	TRBV5-6	TRBJ2-1	TRBD2
TGTGCCAGCAGTGTGGGGGGAGGGTCGGGTCAGCCCCAGCATTTT	CASSVGGGSGQPQHF	NA	TRBV9	TRBJ1-5	NA
TGTGCCAGCACCCCCTCAGGGGGCCACGAGCAGTACTTC	CASTPSGGHEQYF	NA	TRBV7-9	TRBJ2-7	TRBD1
TGTGCTAGTGGGTACAGGGCGGGCTATGGCTACACCTTC	CASGYRAGYGYTF	NA	TRBV12-5	TRBJ1-2	NA
TGTGCCAGCAGCTTAGATGGGCAGGGGGCGAACAATGAGCAGTTCTTC	CASSLDGQGANNEQFF	NA	TRBV11-3	TRBJ2-1	TRBD1
TGTGCCAGCAGTTTTCGGGGGGTAAGAGAAGAGACCCAGTACTTC	CASSFRGVREETQYF	NA	TRBV28	TRBJ2-5	TRBD2